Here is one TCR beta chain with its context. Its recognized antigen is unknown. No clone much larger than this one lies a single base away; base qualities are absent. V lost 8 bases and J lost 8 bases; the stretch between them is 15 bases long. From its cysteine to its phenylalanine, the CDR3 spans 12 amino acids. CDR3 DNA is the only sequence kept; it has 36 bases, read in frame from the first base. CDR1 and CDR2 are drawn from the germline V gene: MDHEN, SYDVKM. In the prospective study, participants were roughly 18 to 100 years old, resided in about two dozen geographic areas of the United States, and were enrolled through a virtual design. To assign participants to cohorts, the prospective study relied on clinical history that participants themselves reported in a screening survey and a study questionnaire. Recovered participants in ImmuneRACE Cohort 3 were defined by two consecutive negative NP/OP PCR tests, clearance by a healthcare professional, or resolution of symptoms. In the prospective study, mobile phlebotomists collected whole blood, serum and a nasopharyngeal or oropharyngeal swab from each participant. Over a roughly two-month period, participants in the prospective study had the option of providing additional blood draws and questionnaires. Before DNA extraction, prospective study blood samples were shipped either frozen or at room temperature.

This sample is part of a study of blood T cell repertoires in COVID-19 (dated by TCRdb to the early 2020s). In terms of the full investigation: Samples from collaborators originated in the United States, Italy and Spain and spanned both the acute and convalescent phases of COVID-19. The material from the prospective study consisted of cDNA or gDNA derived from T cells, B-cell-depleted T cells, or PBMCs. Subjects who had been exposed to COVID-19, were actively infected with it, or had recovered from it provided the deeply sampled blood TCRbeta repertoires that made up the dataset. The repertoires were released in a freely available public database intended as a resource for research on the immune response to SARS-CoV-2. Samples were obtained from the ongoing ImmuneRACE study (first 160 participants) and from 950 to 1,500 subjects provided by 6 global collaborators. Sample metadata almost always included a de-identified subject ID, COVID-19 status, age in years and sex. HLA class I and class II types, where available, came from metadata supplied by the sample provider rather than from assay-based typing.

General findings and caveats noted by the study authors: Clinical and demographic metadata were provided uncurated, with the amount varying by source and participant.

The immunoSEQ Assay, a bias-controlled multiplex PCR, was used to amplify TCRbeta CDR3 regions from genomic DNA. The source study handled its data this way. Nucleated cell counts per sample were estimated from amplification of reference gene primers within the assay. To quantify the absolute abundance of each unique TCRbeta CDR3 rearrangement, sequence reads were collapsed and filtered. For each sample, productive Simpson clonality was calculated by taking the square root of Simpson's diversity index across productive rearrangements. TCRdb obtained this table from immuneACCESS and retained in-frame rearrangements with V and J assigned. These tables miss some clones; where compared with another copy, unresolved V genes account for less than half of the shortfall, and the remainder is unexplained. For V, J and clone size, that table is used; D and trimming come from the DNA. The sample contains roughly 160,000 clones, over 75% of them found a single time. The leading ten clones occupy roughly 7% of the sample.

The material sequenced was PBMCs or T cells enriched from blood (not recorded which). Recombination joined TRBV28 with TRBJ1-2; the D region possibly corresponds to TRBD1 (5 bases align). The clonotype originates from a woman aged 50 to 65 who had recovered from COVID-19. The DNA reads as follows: TGTGCCAGCTACCTCAGGGTCTGGGGCTACACCTTC. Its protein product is CASYLRVWGYTF.